The clone carrying this T cell receptor (beta chain) has a handful of counts. Antigen unknown. The sample is drawn from a study of identical twins. Overall study findings and caveats: Donors were not followed over many years; analysis was cross-sectional.

Germline CDR1 is SGHAT and CDR2 is FQNNGV. Unmatched junction bases numbered 6, after V lost 2 bases and J lost 1 base. The CDR3 has 16 amino acids. The cDNA had a unique molecular identifier and a template-switch universal primer site. TCRdb analysed the 5' RACE reads with MiXCR anew, one entry per CDR3 protein. Of hundreds of thousands of distinct CDR3 sequences listed, around 5.7% are singletons. The sample taken for sequencing was naive T cells sorted from blood. The sequence came from a man in his late teens or twenties in good health. The rearrangement links TRBV11-2 to TRBJ2-5; TRBD1 matches at 8 bases. Here the CDR3 reads CASSLLTGARQETQYF. CDR3 in DNA: TGTGCCAGCAGCTTACTGACAGGGGCGCGCCAAGAGACCCAGTACTTC.